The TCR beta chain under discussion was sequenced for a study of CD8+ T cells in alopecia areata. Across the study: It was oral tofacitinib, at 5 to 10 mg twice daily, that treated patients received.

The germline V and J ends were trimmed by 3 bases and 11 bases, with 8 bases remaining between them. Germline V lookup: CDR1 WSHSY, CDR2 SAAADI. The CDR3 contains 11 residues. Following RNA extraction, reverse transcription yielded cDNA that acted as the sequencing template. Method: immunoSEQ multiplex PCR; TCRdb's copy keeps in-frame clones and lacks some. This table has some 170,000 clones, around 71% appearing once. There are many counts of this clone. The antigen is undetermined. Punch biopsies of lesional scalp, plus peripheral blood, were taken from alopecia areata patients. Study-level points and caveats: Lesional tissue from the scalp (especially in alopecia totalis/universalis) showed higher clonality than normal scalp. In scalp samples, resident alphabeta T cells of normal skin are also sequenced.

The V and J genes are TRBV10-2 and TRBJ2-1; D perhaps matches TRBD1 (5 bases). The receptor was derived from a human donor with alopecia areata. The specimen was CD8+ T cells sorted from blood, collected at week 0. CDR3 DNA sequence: TGCGCCAGCAGTGACGCAGGGAAGCAGTTCTTC. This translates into CASSDAGKQFF.